There are many counts of the clone carrying this T cell receptor (beta chain). MiXCR, applied by TCRdb to the RACE reads, yields one record per CDR3 protein. The sample includes under 450,000 distinct CDR3 sequences, about 6.9% of them seen just once. The sample originates from a study of human T cells and chemical hapten exposure. Described time point: patch test 2, 6 weeks after DPC sensitization. Specified treatment: therapeutic diphenylcyclopropenone sensitization with weekly scalp DPC. Researchers sampled blood before each patch test went on. The CDR3 totals 15 residues. V was shortened by 0 bases and J by 4 bases, with 12 bases between the two germline ends. Germline V gene lookup returns CDR1 LGHNA and CDR2 YSLEER.

The clonotype originates from a woman in her late teens or twenties with alopecia areata. Some clones in this sample may be carry-over from other donors' samples. This rearrangement joins TRBV4-3 to TRBJ1-2, with D possibly TRBD1 on 5 matching bases. The sequencing used whole blood, collected in connection with sensitization to the hapten diphenylcyclopropenone (DPC). CDR3 protein: CASSQDVQGPYGYTF. The CDR3 region has the DNA TGCGCCAGCAGCCAAGATGTGCAGGGCCCCTATGGCTACACCTTC.